The 3 T cell receptor beta chains below all came from one sample that was sequenced in a study of T-cell reconstitution after alpha-beta-depleted transplantation in children. Preparation of the TCRbeta library involved a method that used unique molecular identifiers. Each CDR3 protein is one row after TCRdb ran MiXCR on the PCR reads. The sample lists about 540,000 distinct CDR3 sequences; approximately 20% were seen once. Material: PBMCs from the stem cell graft donor, obtained from the stem cell graft. The receptors come from a human donor who donated a stem cell graft to a child with acute lymphoblastic leukemia.

In this sample, this clonotype turned up a few times. The rearrangement joins TRBV12-3 or TRBV12-4 to TRBJ2-3; D unclear. CDR3 length: 12 amino acids. The germline V and J ends were trimmed by 10 bases and 6 bases, with 14 bases remaining between them. The CDR3 protein is CATKPFGDTQYF. For the CDR3, the DNA is TGTGCCACTAAGCCCTTTGGTGATACGCAGTATTTT.

The V call is TRBV28, the J call TRBJ1-6, with 9 bases fitting TRBD1. This CDR3 has 13 residues. V was clipped by 6 bases and J by 10 bases; unmatched bases: 4. Germline CDR1 is MDHEN and CDR2 is SYDVKM. The CDR3 nucleotides read TGTGCCAGCAGCATAACAGGGGGCTCACCCCTCCACTTT. Its translation: CASSITGGSPLHF.

This clonotype turned up a few times. The chain carries TRBV11-2 and TRBJ2-1, with TRBD2 matching over 11 bases. The germline V gene encodes CDR1 SGHAT and CDR2 FQNNGV. The CDR3 contains 17 residues. Trimming removed 1 base from V and 7 bases from J; junction bases left unmatched: 9. This chain's CDR3 is CASSLVLAGGQGNEQFF. CDR3 nucleotide sequence: TGTGCCAGCAGCTTAGTCCTAGCGGGAGGCCAGGGTAATGAGCAGTTCTTC.